The source of this T cell receptor (beta chain) is a study of blood T cell repertoires in COVID-19. Across the study: In each case, the material was cDNA or gDNA derived from T cells, B-cell-depleted T cells, or PBMCs.

Per the original methods: The authors estimated nucleated cell counts from reference gene primer amplification. Method: immunoSEQ multiplex PCR; TCRdb's copy keeps in-frame clones and lacks some. The V and J calls and the clone size are those of that table, but D and trimming were determined from the DNA. The sample yields under 85,000 clones, 85% seen once. CDR1 and CDR2 from the germline V gene are MDHEN and SYDVKM. V lost 2 bases, J lost 4 bases, and 0 bases stayed unmatched. CDR3 length equals 13 residues. Specimen: peripheral blood. The clonotype originates from an elderly man with acute or convalescent COVID-19. The V call is TRBV28, the J call TRBJ1-2, with TRBD1 matching 8 bases. The CDR3 DNA follows: TGTGCCAGCAGTTTACAGGGGGCCTATGGCTACACCTTC. This codes for CASSLQGAYGYTF.